The rows below give T cell receptor beta chains drawn from one sample of a study of T cell changes during pregnancy in multiple sclerosis. Assay used: immunoSEQ multiplex PCR; TCRdb lists only in-frame clones, some missing. Of under 55,000 clones listed, approximately 91% are singletons. The material was CD8+ T cells from peripheral blood mononuclear cells, obtained after pregnancy. The receptors were gathered from a female donor with multiple sclerosis, enrolled in a pregnancy study. Both conserved end residues are part of each CDR3. The D gene is left open where the match is weak. Only part of the rows carry a size: once, few, many, or a class if the clone is expanded.

D gene: TRBD1; clone size: few; J gene: TRBJ2-1; V gene: TRBV11-2; CDR3 protein: CASSHRGRNNEQFF; CDR3 DNA: TGTGCCAGCAGCCACAGGGGGAGGAACAATGAGCAGTTCTTC
D gene: TRBD2; clone size: NA; J gene: TRBJ2-7; V gene: TRBV9; CDR3 protein: CASSAGGGAYEQYF; CDR3 DNA: TGTGCCAGCAGCGCGGGGGGGGGCGCTTACGAGCAGTACTTC
D gene: NA; clone size: few; J gene: TRBJ2-3; V gene: TRBV15; CDR3 protein: CATSLSSGGTDTQYF; CDR3 DNA: TGTGCCACCAGCCTAAGTTCGGGGGGCACAGATACGCAGTATTTT
D gene: NA; clone size: NA; J gene: TRBJ2-7; V gene: TRBV30; CDR3 protein: CAWSQGLGYEQYF; CDR3 DNA: TGTGCCTGGAGTCAGGGGTTAGGTTACGAGCAGTACTTC
D gene: NA; clone size: NA; J gene: TRBJ2-7; V gene: TRBV7-8; CDR3 protein: CASSFLASPYEQYF; CDR3 DNA: TGTGCCAGCAGCTTCTTAGCCTCTCCCTACGAGCAGTACTTC
D gene: NA; clone size: few; J gene: TRBJ1-6; V gene: TRBV7-9; CDR3 protein: CASSFRVQASPLHF; CDR3 DNA: TGTGCCAGCAGCTTCAGGGTCCAAGCTTCACCCCTCCACTTT
D gene: TRBD2; clone size: NA; J gene: TRBJ2-7; V gene: TRBV10-1; CDR3 protein: CATPSGQYF; CDR3 DNA: TGCGCCACCCCTAGCGGGCAGTACTTC
D gene: NA; clone size: NA; J gene: TRBJ1-1; V gene: TRBV5-5; CDR3 protein: CASSSSTGNTEAFF; CDR3 DNA: TGTGCCAGCAGCTCCTCGACAGGGAACACTGAAGCTTTCTTT
D gene: TRBD1; clone size: NA; J gene: TRBJ2-2; V gene: TRBV9; CDR3 protein: CASSDSYTGVGELFF; CDR3 DNA: TGTGCCAGCAGCGACAGTTATACAGGGGTCGGGGAGCTGTTTTTT
D gene: NA; clone size: NA; J gene: TRBJ1-3; V gene: TRBV5-1; CDR3 protein: CASSLEITGSGNTIYF; CDR3 DNA: TGCGCCAGCAGCTTGGAAATAACGGGGTCTGGAAACACCATATATTTT
D gene: NA; clone size: NA; J gene: TRBJ2-2; V gene: TRBV9; CDR3 protein: CASSAGWNTGELFF; CDR3 DNA: TGTGCCAGCAGTGCAGGGTGGAACACCGGGGAGCTGTTTTTT
D gene: TRBD2; clone size: NA; J gene: TRBJ2-2; V gene: TRBV9; CDR3 protein: CASSPLGRDYVNTGELFF; CDR3 DNA: TGTGCCAGCAGCCCCCTCGGCCGGGACTACGTAAACACCGGGGAGCTGTTTTTT
D gene: TRBD1; clone size: NA; J gene: TRBJ1-4; V gene: TRBV4-1; CDR3 protein: CASGERLQGAVRGKLFF; CDR3 DNA: TGCGCCAGCGGCGAAAGATTACAGGGGGCAGTTCGGGGAAAACTGTTTTTT
D gene: TRBD2; clone size: NA; J gene: TRBJ2-1; V gene: TRBV9; CDR3 protein: CASSVWGSGNPIEQFF; CDR3 DNA: TGTGCCAGCAGCGTGTGGGGTAGCGGGAACCCAATAGAGCAGTTCTTC
D gene: NA; clone size: once; J gene: TRBJ1-5; V gene: TRBV19; CDR3 protein: CASAPGAQGNQPQHF; CDR3 DNA: TGTGCCAGCGCCCCAGGGGCCCAAGGCAATCAGCCCCAGCATTTT
D gene: TRBD2; clone size: NA; J gene: TRBJ2-5; V gene: TRBV13; CDR3 protein: CASSFAGLAGGPETQYF; CDR3 DNA: TGTGCCAGCAGCTTCGCGGGACTAGCGGGGGGGCCAGAGACCCAGTACTTC
D gene: NA; clone size: NA; J gene: TRBJ2-1; V gene: TRBV6-1; CDR3 protein: CASSERGLYNEQFF; CDR3 DNA: TGTGCCAGCAGTGAGAGGGGACTGTACAATGAGCAGTTCTTC
D gene: NA; clone size: NA; J gene: TRBJ2-7; V gene: TRBV7-3; CDR3 protein: CASSLTGRGGVFWLARRSYEQYF; CDR3 DNA: TGTGCCAGCAGCTTAACAGGAAGGGGGGGTGTTTTCTGGCTGGCGCGGCGTTCCTACGAGCAGTACTTC
D gene: TRBD1; clone size: NA; J gene: TRBJ2-4; V gene: TRBV19; CDR3 protein: CASSMTGAPLAKNIQYF; CDR3 DNA: TGTGCCAGTAGTATGACAGGGGCTCCCTTAGCCAAAAACATTCAGTACTTC
D gene: NA; clone size: once; J gene: TRBJ2-5; V gene: TRBV10-3; CDR3 protein: CAISEGSDWTQYF; CDR3 DNA: TGTGCCATCAGTGAGGGGAGCGATTGGACCCAGTACTTC
D gene: NA; clone size: NA; J gene: TRBJ2-1; V gene: TRBV5-6; CDR3 protein: CASSSGTPAYNEQFF; CDR3 DNA: TGTGCCAGCAGCTCGGGGACACCCGCCTACAATGAGCAGTTCTTC
D gene: NA; clone size: many; J gene: TRBJ1-2; V gene: TRBV2; CDR3 protein: CASSESVRLQGLYGYTF; CDR3 DNA: TGTGCCAGCAGTGAGTCGGTCCGGCTCCAGGGGCTCTATGGCTACACCTTC
D gene: NA; clone size: NA; J gene: TRBJ1-1; V gene: TRBV29-1; CDR3 protein: CSVEGLGGMNTEAFF; CDR3 DNA: TGCAGCGTTGAGGGGTTGGGGGGAATGAACACTGAAGCTTTCTTT
D gene: NA; clone size: NA; J gene: TRBJ2-1; V gene: TRBV7-8; CDR3 protein: CASSSGIIGSSYNEQFF; CDR3 DNA: TGTGCCAGCAGCTCGGGGATCATTGGCAGCTCCTACAATGAGCAGTTCTTC
D gene: TRBD2; clone size: once; J gene: TRBJ2-3; V gene: TRBV6-4; CDR3 protein: CASSLLAGETDTQYF; CDR3 DNA: TGTGCCAGCAGCCTACTAGCGGGGGAGACAGATACGCAGTATTTT
D gene: TRBD1; clone size: NA; J gene: TRBJ1-6; V gene: TRBV27; CDR3 protein: CASSFLGQGESPLHF; CDR3 DNA: TGTGCCAGCAGTTTCTTAGGACAGGGAGAATCACCCCTCCACTTT
D gene: NA; clone size: NA; J gene: TRBJ2-5; V gene: TRBV21-1; CDR3 protein: CASWTRASGQETQYF; CDR3 DNA: TGTGCCAGCTGGACACGGGCTAGCGGCCAAGAGACCCAGTACTTC
D gene: NA; clone size: NA; J gene: TRBJ1-4; V gene: TRBV6-5; CDR3 protein: CASSYSRGGLEKLFF; CDR3 DNA: TGTGCCAGCAGTTACTCGAGAGGGGGTCTCGAAAAACTGTTTTTT
D gene: NA; clone size: NA; J gene: TRBJ2-7; V gene: TRBV19; CDR3 protein: CASSIGSGGPYEQYF; CDR3 DNA: TGTGCCAGTAGTATTGGGTCAGGGGGGCCCTACGAGCAGTACTTC
D gene: NA; clone size: NA; J gene: TRBJ2-7; V gene: TRBV11-2; CDR3 protein: CASSGVEKQTISYEQYF; CDR3 DNA: TGTGCCAGCAGCGGCGTCGAGAAACAGACGATTTCCTACGAGCAGTACTTC
D gene: TRBD2; clone size: NA; J gene: TRBJ2-1; V gene: TRBV19; CDR3 protein: CASSTGTSLNEQFF; CDR3 DNA: TGTGCCAGTAGCACCGGGACTAGCCTCAATGAGCAGTTCTTC
D gene: NA; clone size: NA; J gene: TRBJ1-5; V gene: TRBV25-1; CDR3 protein: CASSDGPTANQPQHF; CDR3 DNA: TGTGCCAGCAGTGACGGTCCGACAGCTAATCAGCCCCAGCATTTT
D gene: NA; clone size: NA; J gene: TRBJ2-2; V gene: TRBV27; CDR3 protein: CASSFPGGENTGELFF; CDR3 DNA: TGTGCCAGCAGTTTCCCTGGCGGGGAGAACACCGGGGAGCTGTTTTTT
D gene: TRBD2; clone size: once; J gene: TRBJ2-3; V gene: TRBV6-1; CDR3 protein: CASSGPLAGGIADTQYF; CDR3 DNA: TGTGCCAGCAGTGGGCCCCTAGCGGGGGGGATCGCAGATACGCAGTATTTT
D gene: NA; clone size: NA; J gene: TRBJ2-1; V gene: TRBV10-1; CDR3 protein: CASSEGRNNEQFF; CDR3 DNA: TGCGCCAGCAGTGAGGGCAGGAACAATGAGCAGTTCTTC
D gene: NA; clone size: NA; J gene: TRBJ1-1; V gene: TRBV6-1; CDR3 protein: CASSEWRAANTEAFF; CDR3 DNA: TGTGCCAGCAGTGAATGGCGGGCGGCGAACACTGAAGCTTTCTTT
D gene: NA; clone size: NA; J gene: TRBJ2-1; V gene: TRBV7-8; CDR3 protein: CASSPSSYNEQFF; CDR3 DNA: TGTGCCAGCAGCCCTAGCTCCTACAATGAGCAGTTCTTC
D gene: TRBD2; clone size: NA; J gene: TRBJ2-7; V gene: TRBV7-2; CDR3 protein: CASSLVRGGRVYEQYF; CDR3 DNA: TGTGCCAGCAGCTTAGTCCGCGGGGGGCGGGTGTACGAGCAGTACTTC
D gene: TRBD1; clone size: NA; J gene: TRBJ1-1; V gene: TRBV6-1; CDR3 protein: CASSPSSGTGSEAFF; CDR3 DNA: TGTGCCAGCAGCCCGTCCTCCGGGACAGGGTCTGAAGCTTTCTTT
D gene: NA; clone size: NA; J gene: TRBJ1-2; V gene: TRBV9; CDR3 protein: CASSVDSSSYGYTF; CDR3 DNA: TGTGCCAGCAGCGTAGACAGCTCCAGCTATGGCTACACCTTC
D gene: NA; clone size: NA; J gene: TRBJ2-7; V gene: TRBV23-1; CDR3 protein: CASNYHLSYEQYF; CDR3 DNA: TGCGCCAGCAACTATCACCTCTCCTACGAGCAGTACTTC
D gene: NA; clone size: NA; J gene: TRBJ1-2; V gene: TRBV5-6; CDR3 protein: CASSMLSREGNSYTF; CDR3 DNA: TGTGCCAGCAGCATGCTATCCAGGGAGGGGAATTCCTACACCTTC
D gene: NA; clone size: NA; J gene: TRBJ2-7; V gene: TRBV5-4; CDR3 protein: CASSLGYGSGYEQYF; CDR3 DNA: TGTGCCAGCAGCTTGGGGTACGGCTCGGGGTACGAGCAGTACTTC